The 10 T cell receptor beta chains given below trace back to one sample, sequenced in a study of blood T cell repertoires in COVID-19. Produced via immunoSEQ multiplex PCR; TCRdb's table is partial and in-frame only. This sample has approximately 260,000 clones; under 85% occur once, and the top ten carry over 3%. Material: peripheral blood. These receptors originate from a woman aged 40 to 49 with active or convalescent COVID-19.

V usage is TRBV5-1 and J usage is TRBJ1-6; unclear D gene. CDR1 and CDR2 from the germline V gene are SGHRS and YFSETQ. This CDR3 is 13 amino acids long. V was pared by 4 bases and J by 7 bases, with 9 bases between. The CDR3 DNA reads TGCGCCAGCAGCCCGGTTCCCAATTCACCCCTCCACTTT. As protein: CASSPVPNSPLHF.

The rearrangement links TRBV7-9 to TRBJ1-1; 8 nucleotides line up with TRBD1. The V gene's germline CDR1 is SEHNR and CDR2 FQNEAQ (reference sequence). The V gene end was trimmed by 8 bases and the J gene end by 0 bases; junction bases not matched to a gene: 5. The CDR3 loop spans 14 amino acids. The CDR3 reads CASGAQGVNTEAFF. CDR3 DNA sequence: TGTGCCAGCGGGGCACAGGGGGTGAACACTGAAGCTTTCTTT.

This clone was found a few times. The chain employs TRBV11-2 and TRBJ1-2; 7 bases are a match to TRBD1. The J segment lost 1 base and the V segment lost 4 bases, leaving 6 bases of the junction unmatched. This CDR3 spans 15 amino acids. Looked up from germline, CDR1 is SGHAT and CDR2 is FQNNGV. The CDR3 nucleotides are TGTGCCAGCAGCTGGGGGACAGTCGGTAACTATGGCTACACCTTC. Amino acid sequence: CASSWGTVGNYGYTF.

This clone appeared once. The chain joins TRBV5-1 to TRBJ2-7, with a possible D match to TRBD1 (6 bases). The CDR3 contains 18 residues. CDR1 and CDR2 (germline): SGHRS, YFSETQ. Trimming left V 0 bases short and J 0 bases short, with 19 bases between. The CDR3 DNA is TGCGCCAGCAGCTTGGTACGTATCGGACGGGACATCTCCTACGAGCAGTACTTC. Translation gives CASSLVRIGRDISYEQYF.

The rearrangement uses TRBV9 and TRBJ1-2; D uncertain. Germline values: CDR1 SGDLS, CDR2 YYNGEE. The CDR3 is 14 amino acids. The germline V and J ends were trimmed by 4 bases and 3 bases, with 13 bases remaining between them. CDR3: CASSRDLMDYGYTF. The DNA of the CDR3 is TGTGCCAGCAGCCGAGACTTAATGGACTATGGCTACACCTTC. Based on the CDR3 plus reference TRBV9 and TRBJ1-2, the full variable domain is DSGVTQTPKHLITATGQRVTLRCSPRSGDLSVYWYQQSLDQGLQFLIQYYNGEERAKGNILERFSAQQFPDLHSELNLSSLELGDSALYFCASSRDLMDYGYTFGSGTRLTVV.

V gene TRBV30 combines with J gene TRBJ1-2; D call uncertain. This CDR3 is 16 amino acids long. Germline values: CDR1 GTSNPN, CDR2 SVGIG (reference sequence). The V end was cut by 2 bases, the J end by 1 base, with 17 bases between. This CDR3 is CAWSPAGVLVNYGYTF. The CDR3, as DNA: TGTGCCTGGAGTCCGGCGGGCGTACTTGTTAACTATGGCTACACCTTC.

The chain joins TRBV5-1 to TRBJ1-1, with D maybe TRBD1 (6 bases). V was clipped by 2 bases and J by 0 bases, with 11 bases between them. CDR1 is SGHRS and CDR2 is YFSETQ in the germline V gene. The CDR3 contains 15 residues. The DNA of the CDR3 is TGCGCCAGCAGCTTAGTAGGACAGATGAACACTGAAGCTTTCTTT. Translation gives CASSLVGQMNTEAFF.

The chain couples TRBV10-1 to TRBJ2-1; 9 nucleotides line up with TRBD2. The germline CDR1 and CDR2 sequences are WNHNN and SYGVQD (reference sequence). This CDR3 region has 16 residues. With 2 bases clipped from V and 6 bases from J, the junction kept 8 bases outside the gene matches. In DNA form, the CDR3 reads TGCGCCAGCAGTGAGGGTATAGCGGGGGCCTTCAATGAGCAGTTCTTC. It is translated as CASSEGIAGAFNEQFF.

The CDR3 here is CASSQGTDSYNSPLHF. The CDR3 bases are TGTGCCAGCAGCCAAGGTACAGATTCCTATAATTCACCCCTCCACTTT. The J gene is TRBJ1-6, the V gene TRBV3-1 (or the pseudogene TRBV3-2); D is uncertain. This CDR3 region has 16 residues. V lost 1 base, J lost 1 base, and 8 bases lay in between. Looked up from germline, CDR1 is LGHDT and CDR2 is YNNKEL (reference sequence).

The J gene is TRBJ1-2, the V gene TRBV6-5, with TRBD1 matching 7 bases. V gave up 6 bases and J gave up 3 bases; unmatched junction bases: 4. Per germline, CDR1 MNHEY and CDR2 SVGAGI. CDR3 length: 13 residues. As DNA, the CDR3 is TGTGCCAGCAGCGCCGACAGGGACTATGGCTACACCTTC. Residues: CASSADRDYGYTF.